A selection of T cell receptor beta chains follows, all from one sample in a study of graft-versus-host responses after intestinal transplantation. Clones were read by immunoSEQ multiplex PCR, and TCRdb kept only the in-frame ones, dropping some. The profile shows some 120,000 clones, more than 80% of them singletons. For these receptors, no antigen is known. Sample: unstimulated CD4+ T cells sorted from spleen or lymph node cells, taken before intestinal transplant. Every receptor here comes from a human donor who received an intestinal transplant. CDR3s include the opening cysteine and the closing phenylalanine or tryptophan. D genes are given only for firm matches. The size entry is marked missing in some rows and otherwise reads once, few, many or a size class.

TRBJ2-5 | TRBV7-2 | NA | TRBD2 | CASSSNSGRETQYF | TGTGCCAGCAGCTCGAATAGCGGGAGAGAGACCCAGTACTTC
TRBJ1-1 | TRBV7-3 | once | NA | CASSADRWNTEAFF | TGTGCCAGCAGCGCGGACAGATGGAACACTGAAGCTTTCTTT
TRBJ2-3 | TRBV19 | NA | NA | CATTGGAVRSDTQYF | TGTGCCACCACTGGGGGGGCTGTCAGATCAGATACGCAGTATTTT
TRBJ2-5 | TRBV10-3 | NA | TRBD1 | CAINEPGQGRETQYF | TGTGCCATCAATGAGCCGGGACAGGGGCGGGAGACCCAGTACTTC
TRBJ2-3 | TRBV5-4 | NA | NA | CASSFGGNTDTQYF | TGTGCCAGCAGCTTTGGGGGGAACACAGATACGCAGTATTTT
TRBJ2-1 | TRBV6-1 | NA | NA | CASSEVIGGREQFF | TGTGCCAGCAGTGAAGTAATTGGAGGAAGGGAGCAGTTCTTC
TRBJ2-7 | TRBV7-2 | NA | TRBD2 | CASSLELAGRTYEQYF | TGTGCCAGCAGCTTAGAACTAGCGGGCCGAACCTACGAGCAGTACTTC
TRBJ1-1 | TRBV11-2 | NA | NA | CASSIGKGGRSTEAFF | TGTGCCAGCAGCATTGGGAAGGGGGGGCGCTCCACTGAAGCTTTCTTT
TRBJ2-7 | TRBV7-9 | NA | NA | CASSPGTVLTEQYF | TGTGCCAGCAGCCCCGGGACGGTCCTTACGGAGCAGTACTTC
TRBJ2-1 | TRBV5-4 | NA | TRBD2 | CASSSGTSGYNEQFF | TGTGCCAGCAGCTCCGGGACTAGCGGCTACAATGAGCAGTTCTTC
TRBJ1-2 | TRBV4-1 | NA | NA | CASSQVFKDGYTF | TGCGCCAGCAGCCAAGTATTTAAGGATGGCTACACCTTC
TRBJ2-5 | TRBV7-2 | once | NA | CASSLVGYQETQYF | TGTGCCAGCAGCTTAGTAGGGTACCAAGAGACCCAGTACTTC
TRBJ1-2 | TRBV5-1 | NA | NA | CASSLSDTNYGYTF | TGCGCCAGCAGCTTGTCCGACACGAACTATGGCTACACCTTC
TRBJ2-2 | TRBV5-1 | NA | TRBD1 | CASSPGTANTGELFF | TGCGCCAGCAGCCCCGGGACAGCGAACACCGGGGAGCTGTTTTTT
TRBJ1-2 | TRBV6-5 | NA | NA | CASRKRQLTTGYTF | TGTGCCAGCAGGAAAAGGCAACTCACGACTGGCTACACCTTC
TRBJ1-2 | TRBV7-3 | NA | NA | CASSLGGGYGYTF | TGTGCCAGCAGCTTAGGAGGGGGGTATGGCTACACCTTC
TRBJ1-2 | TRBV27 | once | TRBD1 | CASSLTGEGYTF | TGTGCCAGCAGTTTGACAGGGGAGGGCTACACCTTC
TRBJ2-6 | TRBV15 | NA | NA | CATKGMTNVLTF | TGTGCCACCAAAGGGATGACCAACGTCCTGACTTTC
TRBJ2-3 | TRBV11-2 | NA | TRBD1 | CASSRRQGETDTQYF | TGTGCCAGCAGCCGTAGACAGGGTGAAACAGATACGCAGTATTTT
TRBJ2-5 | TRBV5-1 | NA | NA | CASSPGTAALETQYF | TGCGCCAGCAGTCCAGGGACTGCAGCATTAGAGACCCAGTACTTC
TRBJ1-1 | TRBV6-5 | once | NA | CASSDSWANTEAFF | TGTGCCAGCAGTGACAGTTGGGCGAACACTGAAGCTTTCTTT
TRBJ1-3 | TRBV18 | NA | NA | CASSPLVKDSRTGNTIYF | TGTGCCAGCTCACCACTAGTTAAGGACAGCCGAACTGGAAACACCATATATTTT
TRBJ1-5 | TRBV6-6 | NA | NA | CASSPGIGGNQPQHF | TGTGCCAGCAGCCCCGGGATCGGCGGCAATCAGCCCCAGCATTTT
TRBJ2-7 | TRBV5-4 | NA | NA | CASSFSTGSSYEQYF | TGTGCCAGCAGCTTTTCTACGGGGAGCTCCTACGAGCAGTACTTC
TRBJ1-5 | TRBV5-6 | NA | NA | CASSHRRHSPRPQHF | TGTGCCAGCAGCCACCGGAGGCATTCCCCCCGGCCCCAGCATTTT
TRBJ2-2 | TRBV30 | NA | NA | CAWSVSRVGELFF | TGTGCCTGGAGTGTTTCCCGAGTCGGGGAGCTGTTTTTT
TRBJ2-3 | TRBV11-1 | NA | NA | CASRKGGTSTDTQYF | TGTGCCAGCAGAAAAGGGGGAACTAGCACAGATACGCAGTATTTT
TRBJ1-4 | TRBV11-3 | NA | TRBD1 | CASSDPRGIGEKLFF | TGTGCCAGCAGCGATCCCAGGGGGATCGGTGAAAAACTGTTTTTT
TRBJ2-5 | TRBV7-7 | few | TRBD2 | CASSWTSGLETQYF | TGTGCCAGCAGTTGGACTAGCGGTCTAGAGACCCAGTACTTC
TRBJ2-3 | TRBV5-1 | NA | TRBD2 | CASSATSGGTDTQYF | TGCGCCAGCAGCGCGACTAGCGGGGGCACAGATACGCAGTATTTT
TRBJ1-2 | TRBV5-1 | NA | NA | CASGAGGSTFDYGYTF | TGCGCCAGCGGGGCCGGGGGCTCGACTTTTGACTATGGCTACACCTTC
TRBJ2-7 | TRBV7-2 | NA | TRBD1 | CASSHRQGNYEQYF | TGTGCCAGCAGCCATCGACAGGGGAACTACGAGCAGTACTTC
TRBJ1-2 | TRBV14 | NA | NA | CASIGSGTGHYGYTF | TGTGCCAGCATTGGTTCCGGGACTGGGCACTATGGCTACACCTTC
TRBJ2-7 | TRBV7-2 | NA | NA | CASSLYGADYEQYF | TGTGCCAGCAGCTTATACGGTGCCGACTACGAGCAGTACTTC
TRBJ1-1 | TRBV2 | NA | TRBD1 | CASSEVDREAFF | TGTGCCAGCAGTGAGGTGGACAGGGAAGCTTTCTTT
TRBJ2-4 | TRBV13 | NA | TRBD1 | CASSSWGRGRLSAKNIQYF | TGTGCCAGCAGCTCGTGGGGCAGGGGGCGTCTGTCAGCCAAAAACATTCAGTACTTC
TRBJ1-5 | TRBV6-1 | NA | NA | CASSEASEGVGWPQHF | TGTGCCAGCAGTGAAGCGTCCGAGGGAGTCGGATGGCCCCAGCATTTT
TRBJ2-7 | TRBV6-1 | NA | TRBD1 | CASSEGAGQGPREQYF | TGTGCCAGCAGTGAAGGGGCGGGACAGGGCCCCCGCGAGCAGTACTTC
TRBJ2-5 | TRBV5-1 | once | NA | CASSFGGRETQYF | TGCGCCAGCAGCTTTGGGGGGCGTGAGACCCAGTACTTC
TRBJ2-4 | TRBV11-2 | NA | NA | CASSRNPKNIQYF | TGTGCCAGCAGCAGAAACCCCAAAAACATTCAGTACTTC
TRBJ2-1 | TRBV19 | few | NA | CASSSSGTRNEQFF | TGTGCCAGTAGCTCTTCCGGGACGAGAAATGAGCAGTTCTTC
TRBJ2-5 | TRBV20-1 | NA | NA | CSTGRQTQYF | TGCTCCACCGGCCGACAGACCCAGTACTTC
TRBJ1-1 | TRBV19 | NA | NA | CASSPPFSTEAFF | TGTGCCAGTAGCCCTCCTTTCTCCACTGAAGCTTTCTTT
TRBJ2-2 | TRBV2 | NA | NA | CASSSSAGGVGTGELFF | TGTGCCAGCAGTTCCTCAGCGGGCGGCGTGGGCACCGGGGAGCTGTTTTTT
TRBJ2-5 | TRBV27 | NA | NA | CASSLSPDAGTQYF | TGTGCCAGCAGTTTATCGCCGGATGCGGGGACCCAGTACTTC
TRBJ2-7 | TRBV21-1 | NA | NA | CASSMGQGAGEQYF | TGTGCCAGCAGCATGGGACAGGGGGCCGGCGAGCAGTACTTC
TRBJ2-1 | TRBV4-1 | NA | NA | CASSQGAGAFNEQFF | TGCGCCAGCAGCCAAGGGGCGGGGGCCTTCAATGAGCAGTTCTTC
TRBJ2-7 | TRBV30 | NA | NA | CAWSRARYYEQYF | TGTGCCTGGAGCCGGGCGAGGTACTACGAGCAGTACTTC
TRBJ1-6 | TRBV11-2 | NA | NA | CASSSGWRGRGYNSPLHF | TGTGCCAGCAGCTCAGGTTGGAGGGGAAGGGGATATAATTCACCCCTCCACTTT
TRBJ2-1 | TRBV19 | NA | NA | CASSIAARRGSEQFF | TGTGCCAGTAGTATAGCCGCTAGGAGGGGGAGTGAGCAGTTCTTC
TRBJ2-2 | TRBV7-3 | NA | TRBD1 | CASSLTGQFDTGELFF | TGTGCCAGCAGCTTAACGGGACAGTTTGACACCGGGGAGCTGTTTTTT
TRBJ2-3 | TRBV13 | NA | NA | CASSSLSTDTQYF | TGTGCCAGCAGCTCCCTAAGCACAGATACGCAGTATTTT